In its sample, the clone carrying this T cell receptor beta chain was seen many times. In each sample, at least 7 million PBMCs were isolated. This sample stems from a study of blood T cells in healthy people across ages. A second PCR, run for roughly 7 to 11 cycles, used a sample-barcoded 5' primer plus a J-beta primer mix. TCRdb re-called the 5' RACE reads through MiXCR, storing one row per CDR3 protein. The sample carries some 1.7 million distinct CDR3 sequences, roughly 27% recorded once. CDR1 and CDR2 from the germline V gene are SEHNR and FQNEAQ (reference sequence). This CDR3 spans 20 amino acids. V was pared by 2 bases and J by 7 bases, with 30 bases between.

The J gene is TRBJ2-1, the V gene TRBV7-9; possibly TRBD1 or TRBD2 for D (5 bases each). This receptor was obtained from a woman in her twenties or thirties in good health. Input material: blood. Written as DNA, the CDR3 is TGTGCCAGCAGCTTATATGACAGCGGAGCGATTCTGGCTGACCCTAATGAGCAGTTCTTC. It codes for CASSLYDSGAILADPNEQFF.